What follows describes a single T cell receptor (beta chain). This clonotype was seen ten or more times. Its antigen target is currently unknown. No much larger clone exists at a distance of one base, and base qualities are not known. Patients chosen for sequencing had shown expansion of CD8+CD57+ cells by flow cytometry. Every patient had severe acquired aplastic anemia, diagnosed using the International Study of Aplastic Anemia and Agranulocytosis and Camitta criteria. No therapy had been received by the patients at the time of blood sampling. The study deep-sequenced TCR repertoires of sorted CD4+ and CD8+ blood T cells from severe aplastic anemia patients and healthy subjects. Patients were enrolled in the USA under clinicaltrials.gov protocols 00001620, 01623167, 00001397, 00071045, 00081523 and 00961064. Ficoll-Paque density gradient centrifugation was used to isolate peripheral blood mononuclear cells. Before DNA extraction, CD4+ and CD8+ T cells were sorted by FACS or by magnetic beads.

This entry comes from a study of CD8+CD57+ T cells in acquired aplastic anemia (dated by TCRdb to the late 2010s). Some background on the complete study: On average, sorted CD4+ and CD8+ cells yielded around 3.5 ug of extracted DNA, with a range of roughly 0.19 to 27.4 ug. CD8+CD57+ expansion was defined as frequency above the mean frequency observed in healthy subjects.

Genomic DNA served as template for TCR beta VDJ combination and CDR3 sequence profiling. An Illumina HiSeq 2000 was used for TCR repertoire sequencing. Per the source publication's procedure: TRBV/TRBJ rearrangement plots, CDR3 size and DJ length profiles, and Simpson's diversity index were used to evaluate the repertoires. The immunodominant clone was defined as the most abundant DNA sequence in deep sequencing data. CDR3 amino acid sequences were checked for sharing across subjects and were also compared against the VDJdb database and published repertoires. Using fastp trimming at Q25 and MiXCR clonotype assembly, TCRdb reanalyzed the public sequencing data and kept in-frame beta chains. Rows with one shared CDR3 protein collapse into an entry with the most common genes and DNA. V and J calls and clone size were set by TCRdb, not the authors. Counted in this sample were some 170,000 distinct CDR3 sequences; around 63% of them appeared once. The ten biggest clones cover roughly 43% of the sample.

V has 6 bases trimmed and J has 1 base trimmed; junction bases matching no gene number 5. CDR1 is given as SNHLY and CDR2 as FYNNEI, both from the germline V gene. The CDR3 has 14 amino acids, counting the end cysteine and phenylalanine. The CDR3 DNA has 42 bases and is translated from base 1. Study-level results and caveats: No significant difference in CD8+ Simpson's diversity was found between patients and healthy controls (P=0.060). Although 25 to 30 CD8+ CDR3 sequences were shared by patients and controls, these sequences appeared highly expressed in patients and within the immunodominant clones of patients.

The TCR originated in a human donor with aplastic anemia. The rearranged chain carries TRBV2 and TRBJ1-1; a stretch of 7 junction bases matches TRBD1. Sequenced material: sorted CD4+, CD8+, or CD8+CD57+ T cells (not recorded which) from PBMCs. The DNA sequence is given as TGTGCCAGCAGCCAGGGGGGGACGAACACTGAAGCTTTCTTT. Translated, it reads CASSQGGTNTEAFF.